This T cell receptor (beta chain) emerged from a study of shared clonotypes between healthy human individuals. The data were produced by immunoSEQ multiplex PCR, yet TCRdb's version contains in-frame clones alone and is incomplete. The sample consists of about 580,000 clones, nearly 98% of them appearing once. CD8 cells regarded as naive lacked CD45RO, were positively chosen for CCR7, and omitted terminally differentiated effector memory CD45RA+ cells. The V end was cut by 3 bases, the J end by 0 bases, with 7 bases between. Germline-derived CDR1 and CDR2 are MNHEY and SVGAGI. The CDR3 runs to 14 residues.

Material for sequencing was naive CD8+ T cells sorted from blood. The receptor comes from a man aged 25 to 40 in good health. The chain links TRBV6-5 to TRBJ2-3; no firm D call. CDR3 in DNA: TGTGCCAGCAGTTATCTAGAGAGCACAGATACGCAGTATTTT. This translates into CASSYLESTDTQYF.